What follows are 28 T cell receptor beta chains derived from one specimen sequenced in a study of cytotoxic CD8 clonotypes in ibrutinib-treated CLL. This table comes from immunoSEQ multiplex PCR, and its TCRdb copy is limited to in-frame clones, with some not included. The table has some 140,000 clones, 80% to 95% seen once. This specimen consisted of PBMCs, obtained after 12 months of ibrutinib treatment. These receptors were collected from a human donor with chronic lymphocytic leukemia.

This clone was counted a few times. This rearrangement joins TRBV28 to TRBJ1-5; D unresolved. CDR3 size: 13 residues. Deletions cut 8 bases from V and 0 bases from J, with 8 bases between. Germline CDR1 is MDHEN and CDR2 is SYDVKM. DNA for the CDR3: TGTGCCAGCGGAGGGCTTAGCAATCAGCCCCAGCATTTT. Its translation: CASGGLSNQPQHF.

The chain combines TRBV28 with TRBJ1-2; no definite D call. The germline V gene has CDR1 MDHEN and CDR2 SYDVKM. The CDR3 has 10 residues. V lost 8 bases and J 8 bases, leaving 9 bases between the germline ends. CDR3 nucleotide sequence: TGTGCCAGCCTCGGTCCAGGCTACACCTTC. Translation: CASLGPGYTF.

Only one count was recorded for this clone. The gene calls are TRBV9 and TRBJ2-1; D is undetermined. The CDR3 is 13 residues long. CDR1 and CDR2 from the germline V gene are SGDLS and YYNGEE. The V end lost 6 bases, the J end lost 6 bases, and 13 bases lay between the germline ends. The CDR3 DNA reads TGTGCCAGCACCCGTGCTTTTGGCAATGAGCAGTTCTTC. Amino acids: CASTRAFGNEQFF.

The J gene is TRBJ2-1, the V gene TRBV29-1, with 8 nucleotides matching TRBD2. The J segment lost 0 bases and the V segment lost 7 bases, leaving 2 bases of the junction unmatched. CDR3 length equals 13 residues. Per the germline V gene, CDR1 is SQVTM and CDR2 is ANQGSEA. The CDR3 DNA follows: TGCAGCGAAAGCGGGAGCTCCTACAATGAGCAGTTCTTC. Protein product: CSESGSSYNEQFF.

This chain uses TRBV19 with TRBJ2-5, with TRBD2 matching over 12 bases. J lost 0 bases, V lost 6 bases, and 11 bases had no gene match. There are 18 residues in the CDR3. Germline CDR1 is LNHDA and CDR2 is SQIVND (reference sequence). The CDR3 spells CASSLGTSGSSYQETQYF. CDR3 in DNA: TGTGCCAGTAGCCTCGGGACTAGCGGGTCCTCGTACCAAGAGACCCAGTACTTC.

A word on this clone: The DNA is omitted, as the CDR3 cannot be located on it reliably, and the CDR3 follows TCRdb's listing. The V and J genes are TRBV21-1 and TRBJ2-6; the table's TRBD2 call for D was not verified on the DNA. TRBV21-1 has pseudogene status. The CDR3 region is 19 residues in length, termini included. This CDR3 reads CASSIAGEQVGSGANVLTF.

This clone has just one count. This chain uses TRBV11-2 with TRBJ2-5; 8 nucleotides line up with TRBD2. V gave up 3 bases and J gave up 4 bases; unmatched junction bases: 7. CDR1 is SGHAT, CDR2 FQNNGV, per germline. This CDR3 spans 15 amino acids. The DNA for the CDR3 is TGTGCCAGCAGCTTCGGGCGGGGGGACGTAGAGACCCAGTACTTC. It is translated as CASSFGRGDVETQYF.

This clone was seen a few times. The chain uses TRBV7-2 and TRBJ1-2, with TRBD1 as a possible D gene (5 bases). The V end was cut by 3 bases, the J end by 2 bases, with 7 bases between. This CDR3 comprises 13 residues. Germline lookup yields CDR1 SGHTA and CDR2 FQGNSA. The CDR3 spells CASSFQGNYGYTF. CDR3 DNA sequence: TGTGCCAGCAGCTTCCAGGGAAACTATGGCTACACCTTC.

In this sample, this clone turned up once. The V gene is TRBV28, the J gene TRBJ1-4; 8 nucleotides align to TRBD1. The CDR3 is made up of 18 amino acids. Trimming removed 6 bases from V and 0 bases from J; junction bases left unmatched: 12. Germline V CDR1 and CDR2: MDHEN, SYDVKM. The CDR3 sequence is CASRRTGTFLATNEKLFF. The CDR3 nucleotides are TGTGCCAGCAGACGGACAGGGACGTTTCTCGCAACTAATGAAAAACTGTTTTTT. Based on the CDR3 plus reference TRBV28 and TRBJ1-4, the full variable domain is DVKVTQSSRYLVKRTGEKVFLECVQDMDHENMFWYRQDPGLGLRLIYFSYDVKMKEKGDIPEGYSVSREKKERFSLILESASTNQTSMYLCASRRTGTFLATNEKLFFGSGTQLSVL.

V gene TRBV9 combines with J gene TRBJ1-4; TRBD1 agrees at 10 bases. CDR3 size: 16 residues. The germline V gene has CDR1 SGDLS and CDR2 YYNGEE. J gave up 10 bases and V 4 bases, and 13 bases lay outside the gene matches. CDR3 sequence: CASSTSRQGAFSKLFF. In nucleotides, the CDR3 is TGTGCCAGCAGCACCTCCCGACAGGGGGCTTTTTCAAAACTGTTTTTT. The whole variable domain, remainder taken from reference TRBV9 and TRBJ1-4, is DSGVTQTPKHLITATGQRVTLRCSPRSGDLSVYWYQQSLDQGLQFLIQYYNGEERAKGNILERFSAQQFPDLHSELNLSSLELGDSALYFCASSTSRQGAFSKLFFGSGTQLSVL.

Points on this clone: Given a much more abundant clone one base away, this may be a read error. The chain uses TRBV7-9 and TRBJ2-7; D is uncertain. This CDR3 region has 11 residues. V lost 2 bases, J lost 5 bases, and 4 bases lay in between. The germline V gene has CDR1 SEHNR and CDR2 FQNEAQ (reference sequence). Here the CDR3 reads CASSLTNEQYF. CDR3 coding DNA: TGTGCCAGCAGCTTAACCAACGAGCAGTACTTC.

The chain combines TRBV19 with TRBJ2-2; TRBD1 might be the D (5 bases). The CDR3 contains 16 residues. V lost 0 bases and J 9 bases, leaving 17 bases between the germline ends. Germline V gene data show CDR1 as LNHDA and CDR2 as SQIVND (reference sequence). The CDR3 spells CASSIDQGRVYRELFF. The CDR3 region has the DNA TGTGCCAGTAGTATAGATCAAGGCAGGGTATACCGGGAGCTGTTTTTT.

The chain uses TRBV5-6 and TRBJ2-7; 7 bases map to TRBD1. The germline gives CDR1 SGHDT, CDR2 YYEEEE. The CDR3 loop spans 17 amino acids. V shed 3 bases, J shed 5 bases, and the junction held 17 bases outside the gene matches. CDR3 sequence reads: CASSWRPYRGPLDEQYF. The DNA of the CDR3 is TGTGCCAGCAGCTGGAGACCCTACAGGGGCCCCCTGGACGAGCAGTACTTC.

The chain carries TRBV19 and TRBJ2-7; TRBD2 agrees at 15 bases. The germline CDR1 and CDR2 sequences are LNHDA and SQIVND (reference sequence). The trim removed 6 bases at V and 3 bases at J, leaving 3 bases unmatched. The CDR3 extends over 15 amino acids. CDR3 nucleotide sequence: TGTGCCAGTAGGATGGGACTAGCGGGAGGCTACGAGCAGTACTTC. Translation: CASRMGLAGGYEQYF.

The rearrangement links TRBV7-2 to TRBJ1-5; 8 positions agree with TRBD1. Germline loops: CDR1 SGHTA, CDR2 FQGNSA. Unmatched junction bases numbered 4, after V lost 5 bases and J lost 1 base. The CDR3 totals 15 residues. CDR3 bases: TGTGCCAGCAGCCCAGGGGGCGAAAGCAATCAGCCCCAGCATTTT. This codes for CASSPGGESNQPQHF. The full variable domain, with the rest looked up from reference TRBV7-2 and TRBJ1-5, is GAGVSQSPSNKVTEKGKDVELRCDPISGHTALYWYRQSLGQGLEFLIYFQGNSAPDKSGLPSDRFSAERTGGSVSTLTIQRTQQEDSAVYLCASSPGGESNQPQHFGDGTRLSIL.

This clone appeared once. This chain connects TRBV19 to TRBJ2-1; 10 nucleotides agree with TRBD1. There are 15 residues in the CDR3. Germline V gene data show CDR1 as LNHDA and CDR2 as SQIVND (reference sequence). J lost 3 bases, V lost 9 bases, and 8 bases had no gene match. Here the CDR3 reads CASSLGDRGYNEQFF. The DNA of the CDR3 is TGTGCCAGCTCGCTTGGGGACAGGGGCTACAATGAGCAGTTCTTC. Full variable domain (remainder filled in from reference TRBV19 and TRBJ2-1): DGGITQSPKYLFRKEGQNVTLSCEQNLNHDAMYWYRQDPGQGLRLIYYSQIVNDFQKGDIAEGYSVSREKKESFPLTVTSAQKNPTAFYLCASSLGDRGYNEQFFGPGTRLTVL.

This clone was seen once. This sequence joins TRBV19 and TRBJ2-7; TRBD1 aligns across 7 bases. CDR3 length equals 14 residues. The J segment lost 3 bases and the V segment lost 4 bases, leaving 6 bases of the junction unmatched. Germline V lookup: CDR1 LNHDA, CDR2 SQIVND (reference sequence). CDR3 sequence: CASSKQGPLYEQYF. CDR3 DNA sequence: TGTGCCAGTAGTAAACAGGGGCCCCTCTACGAGCAGTACTTC.

The chain is built from TRBV6-6 and TRBJ2-7; 10 bases line up with TRBD2. J gave up 2 bases and V 7 bases, and 5 bases lay outside the gene matches. CDR1 and CDR2 (germline): MNHNY, SVGAGI (reference sequence). The CDR3 has 14 residues. Written as DNA, the CDR3 is TGTGCCAGCACAATAGCGGGAGGCCCCTACGAGCAGTACTTC. Translating gives CASTIAGGPYEQYF.

This chain joins TRBV13 and TRBJ1-3; D possibly corresponds to TRBD1 (6 bases). Trimming took 5 bases from V and 1 from J, leaving 12 bases between them. The CDR3 is made up of 15 amino acids. Germline values: CDR1 PRHDT, CDR2 FYEKMQ (reference sequence). As DNA, the CDR3 is TGTGCCAGCAGCGCCCAGCAGGGGTCTGGAAACACCATATATTTT. Its protein is CASSAQQGSGNTIYF. Drawing the rest from reference TRBV13 and TRBJ1-3, the complete variable domain is AAGVIQSPRHLIKEKRETATLKCYPIPRHDTVYWYQQGPGQDPQFLISFYEKMQSDKGSIPDRFSAQQFSDYHSELNMSSLELGDSALYFCASSAQQGSGNTIYFGEGSWLTVV.

This clone was observed many times. V and J are TRBV7-9 and TRBJ2-1; D not certain. V was cut by 5 bases and J by 6 bases, with 14 bases left in between. Germline V CDR1 and CDR2: SEHNR, FQNEAQ (reference sequence). The CDR3 runs to 14 residues. CDR3 sequence reads: CASSSALGGNEQFF. The CDR3 DNA reads TGTGCCAGCAGCAGCGCGCTAGGTGGCAATGAGCAGTTCTTC.

This chain joins TRBV28 and TRBJ2-1, with 7 bases identical to TRBD2. This CDR3 is built from 13 residues. V trimming: 2 bases; J trimming: 9 bases; junction bases outside the gene matches: 4. Germline CDR1 reads MDHEN; CDR2 reads SYDVKM. CDR3 residues: CASSLAGAGEQFF. The CDR3 nucleotides read TGTGCCAGCAGTTTAGCGGGAGCGGGTGAGCAGTTCTTC. Together with reference TRBV28 and TRBJ2-1, the CDR3 gives the full variable domain: DVKVTQSSRYLVKRTGEKVFLECVQDMDHENMFWYRQDPGLGLRLIYFSYDVKMKEKGDIPEGYSVSREKKERFSLILESASTNQTSMYLCASSLAGAGEQFFGPGTRLTVL.

The chain joins TRBV5-1 to TRBJ2-5; D may correspond to TRBD1 or TRBD2 (5 bases each). The CDR3 is 14 amino acids. V was shortened by 6 bases and J by 2 bases, with 14 bases between the two germline ends. The germline CDR1 and CDR2 sequences are SGHRS and YFSETQ. The CDR3 loop is CASNEGPPQETQYF. CDR3 nucleotides: TGCGCCAGCAACGAGGGACCCCCTCAAGAGACCCAGTACTTC.

The chain links TRBV5-1 to TRBJ2-6; no clear D. Germline loops: CDR1 SGHRS, CDR2 YFSETQ. V lost 0 bases and J 0 bases, leaving 10 bases between the germline ends. The CDR3 sequence is 17 residues long. CDR3 coding DNA: TGCGCCAGCAGCTTGGCCGGTCCTTTCTCTGGGGCCAACGTCCTGACTTTC. Translation: CASSLAGPFSGANVLTF.

Of note for this clone: The sample holds other DNA sequences that translate to the same CDR3. This chain links TRBV5-1 with TRBJ2-7; D is tentatively TRBD1 or TRBD2 (5 bases each). V shed 4 bases and J shed 5 bases, with 10 bases lying between them. Germline lookup yields CDR1 SGHRS and CDR2 YFSETQ. This CDR3 contains 12 residues. CDR3 nucleotides: TGCGCCAGCAGCCCGAGGGGTAACGAGCAGTACTTC. Its protein is CASSPRGNEQYF.

In this sample, this clone turned up a few times. A junction end diverges from the germline sequence, so it may reflect a read error. The chain recombines TRBV2 with TRBJ2-7; D is possibly TRBD2 (5 bases). CDR3 length: 15 amino acids. Germline loops: CDR1 SNHLY, CDR2 FYNNEI. The CDR3 region has the DNA TGTGCCAGCAGTGAAGGAGGGCTTTCAACGGAAGTTCGTACTTTC. It is translated as CASSEGGLSTEVRTF. Looking up the rest from reference TRBV2 and TRBJ2-7 gives the full variable domain: EPEVTQTPSHQVTQMGQEVILRCVPISNHLYFYWYRQILGQKVEFLVSFYNNEISEKSEIFDDQFSVERPDGSNFTLKIRSTKLEDSAMYFCASSEGGLSTEVRTFGPGTRLTVT.

This clone was found once. The chain is built from TRBV5-1 and TRBJ2-5; 7 positions match TRBD1. V shed 1 base and J 3 bases; nucleotides not matched to a gene: 0. CDR1 SGHRS and CDR2 YFSETQ come from the germline V gene. The CDR3 has 13 amino acids. CDR3 in DNA: TGCGCCAGCAGCTTGCAGGGGGAAGAGACCCAGTACTTC. Translation gives CASSLQGEETQYF.

The chain has TRBV18 and TRBJ2-1; 10 bases align to TRBD2. Trimming took 1 base from V and 3 from J; bases not matched to a gene: 3. Germline loops: CDR1 KGHSH, CDR2 LQKENI. The CDR3 has 16 amino acids. CDR3 DNA sequence: TGTGCCAGCTCACCACAGGCTAGCGGGGGCTACAATGAGCAGTTCTTC. It encodes CASSPQASGGYNEQFF.

The V gene is TRBV9, the J gene TRBJ2-6, with unresolved D. CDR1 is SGDLS, CDR2 YYNGEE, per germline. CDR3 length equals 16 residues. V was trimmed by 5 bases and J by 7 bases, leaving 19 bases between them. The CDR3 DNA sequence: TGTGCCAGCAGTGCTCTCCCCATCTATCGTGCCAACGTCCTGACTTTC. Its translation: CASSALPIYRANVLTF.